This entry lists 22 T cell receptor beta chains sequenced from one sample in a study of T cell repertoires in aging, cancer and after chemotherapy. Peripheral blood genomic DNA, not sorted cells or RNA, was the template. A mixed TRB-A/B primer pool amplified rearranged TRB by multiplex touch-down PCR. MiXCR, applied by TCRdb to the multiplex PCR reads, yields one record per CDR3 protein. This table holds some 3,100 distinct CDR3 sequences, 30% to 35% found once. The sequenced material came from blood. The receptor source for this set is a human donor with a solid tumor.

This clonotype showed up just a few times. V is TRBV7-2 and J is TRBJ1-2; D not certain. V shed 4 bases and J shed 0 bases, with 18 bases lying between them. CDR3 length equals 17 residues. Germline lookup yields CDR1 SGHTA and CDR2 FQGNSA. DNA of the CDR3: TGTGCCAGCAGCTCCAACCATGGGGATTCAGCTAACTATGGCTACACCTTC. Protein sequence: CASSSNHGDSANYGYTF.

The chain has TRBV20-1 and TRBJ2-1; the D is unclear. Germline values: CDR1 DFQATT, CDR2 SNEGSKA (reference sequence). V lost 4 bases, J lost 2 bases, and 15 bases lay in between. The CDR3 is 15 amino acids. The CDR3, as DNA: TGCAGTGCTATTTCTACTGCTGGGGCCTACAATGAGCAGTTCTTC. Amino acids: CSAISTAGAYNEQFF.

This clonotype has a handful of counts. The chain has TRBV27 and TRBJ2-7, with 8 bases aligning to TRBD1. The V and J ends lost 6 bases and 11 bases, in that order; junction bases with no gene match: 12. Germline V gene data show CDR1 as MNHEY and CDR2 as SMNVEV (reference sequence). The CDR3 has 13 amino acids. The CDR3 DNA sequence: TGTGCCAGCAGCGGCCGGAGACAGGGGACGGAGTACTTC. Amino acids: CASSGRRQGTEYF.

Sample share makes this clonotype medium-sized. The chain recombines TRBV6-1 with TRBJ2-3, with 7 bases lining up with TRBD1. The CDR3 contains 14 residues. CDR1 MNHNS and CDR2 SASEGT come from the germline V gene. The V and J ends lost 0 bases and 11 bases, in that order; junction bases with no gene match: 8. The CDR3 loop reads CASSEAPQQGRQYF. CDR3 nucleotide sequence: TGTGCCAGCAGTGAAGCGCCTCAACAGGGGAGGCAGTATTTT.

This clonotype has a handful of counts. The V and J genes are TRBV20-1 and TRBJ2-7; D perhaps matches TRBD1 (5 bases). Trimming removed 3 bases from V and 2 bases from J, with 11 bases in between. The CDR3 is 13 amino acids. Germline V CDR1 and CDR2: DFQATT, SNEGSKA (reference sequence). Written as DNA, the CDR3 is TGCAGTGCTAGTGTGGGGCCCACCTACGAGCAGTACTTC. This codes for CSASVGPTYEQYF.

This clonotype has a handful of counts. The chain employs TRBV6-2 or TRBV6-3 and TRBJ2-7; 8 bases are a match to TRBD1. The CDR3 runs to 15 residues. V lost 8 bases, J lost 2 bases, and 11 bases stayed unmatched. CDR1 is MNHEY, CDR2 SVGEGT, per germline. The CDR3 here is CASWGSPTGAYEQYF. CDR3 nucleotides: TGTGCCAGCTGGGGGTCACCGACAGGGGCCTACGAGCAGTACTTC.

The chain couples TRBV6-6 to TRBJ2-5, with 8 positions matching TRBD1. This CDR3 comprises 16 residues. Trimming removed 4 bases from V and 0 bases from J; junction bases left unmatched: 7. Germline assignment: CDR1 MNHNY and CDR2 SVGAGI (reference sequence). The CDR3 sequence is CASSLWTGINQETQYF. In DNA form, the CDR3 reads TGTGCCAGCAGTTTATGGACAGGGATTAACCAAGAGACCCAGTACTTC.

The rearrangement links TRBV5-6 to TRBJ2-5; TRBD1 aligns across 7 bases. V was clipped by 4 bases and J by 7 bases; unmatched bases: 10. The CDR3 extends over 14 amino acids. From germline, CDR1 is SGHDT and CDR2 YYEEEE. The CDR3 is CASSRDHRGRTQYF. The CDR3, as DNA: TGTGCCAGCAGCCGTGACCACAGGGGTCGGACCCAGTACTTC.

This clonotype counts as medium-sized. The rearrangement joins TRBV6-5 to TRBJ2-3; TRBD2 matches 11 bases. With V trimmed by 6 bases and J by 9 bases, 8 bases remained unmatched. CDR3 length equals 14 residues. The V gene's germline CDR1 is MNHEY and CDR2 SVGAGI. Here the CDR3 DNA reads TGTGCCAGCAGCACTAGCGGGGGCCCGAACACGCAGTATTTT. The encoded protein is CASSTSGGPNTQYF.

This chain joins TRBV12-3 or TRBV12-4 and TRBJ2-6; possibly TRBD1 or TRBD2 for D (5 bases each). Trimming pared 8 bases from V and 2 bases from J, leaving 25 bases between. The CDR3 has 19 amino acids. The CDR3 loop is CASFPLSRGLKTGANVLTF. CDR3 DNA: TGTGCCAGCTTTCCCCTCTCCCGGGGCTTGAAGACTGGGGCCAACGTCCTGACTTTC.

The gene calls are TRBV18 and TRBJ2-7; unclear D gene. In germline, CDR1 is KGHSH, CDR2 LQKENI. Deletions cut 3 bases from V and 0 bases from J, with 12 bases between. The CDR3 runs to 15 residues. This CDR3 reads CASSPRASLSYEQYF. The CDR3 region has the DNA TGTGCCAGCTCACCCCGGGCCTCGCTCTCCTACGAGCAGTACTTC.

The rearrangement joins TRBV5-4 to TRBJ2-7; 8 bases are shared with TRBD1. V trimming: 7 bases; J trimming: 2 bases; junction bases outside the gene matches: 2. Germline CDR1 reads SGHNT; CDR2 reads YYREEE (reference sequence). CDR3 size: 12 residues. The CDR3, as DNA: TGTGCCAGCTCCAGGGGGCCCTACGAGCAGTACTTC. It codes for CASSRGPYEQYF.

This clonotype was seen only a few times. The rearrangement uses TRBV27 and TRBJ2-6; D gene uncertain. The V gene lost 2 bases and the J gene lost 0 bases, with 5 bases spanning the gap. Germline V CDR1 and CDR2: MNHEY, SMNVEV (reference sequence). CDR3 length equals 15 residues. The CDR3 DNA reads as TGTGCCAGCAGTTTAGAGGTCTCTGGGGCCAACGTCCTGACTTTC. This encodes CASSLEVSGANVLTF.

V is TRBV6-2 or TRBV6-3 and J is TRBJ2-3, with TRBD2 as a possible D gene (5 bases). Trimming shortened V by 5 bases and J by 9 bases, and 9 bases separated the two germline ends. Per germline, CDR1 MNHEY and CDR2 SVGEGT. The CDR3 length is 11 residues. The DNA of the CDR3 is TGTGCCAGCAGTGCCGGGATCACGCAGTATTTT. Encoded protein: CASSAGITQYF.

Here the CDR3 reads CSARDRLYEQYF. The DNA of the CDR3 is TGCAGTGCTAGAGATCGGTTATACGAGCAGTACTTC. The rearrangement links TRBV20-1 to TRBJ2-7; no clear D. V was cut by 0 bases and J by 4 bases, with 7 bases left in between. CDR1 is DFQATT, CDR2 SNEGSKA, per germline (reference sequence). The CDR3 has 12 residues.

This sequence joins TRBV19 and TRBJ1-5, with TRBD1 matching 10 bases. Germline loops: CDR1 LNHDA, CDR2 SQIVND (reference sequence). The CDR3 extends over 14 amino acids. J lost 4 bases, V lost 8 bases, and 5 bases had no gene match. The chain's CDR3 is CASGQGVVNQPQHF. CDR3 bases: TGTGCCAGTGGACAGGGGGTTGTTAATCAGCCCCAGCATTTT.

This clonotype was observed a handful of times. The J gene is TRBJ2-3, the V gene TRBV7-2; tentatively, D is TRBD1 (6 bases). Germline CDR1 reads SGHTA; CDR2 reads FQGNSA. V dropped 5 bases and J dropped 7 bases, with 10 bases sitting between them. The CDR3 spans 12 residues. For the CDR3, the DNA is TGTGCCAGCAGCCCAACAGGGAATACGCAGTATTTT. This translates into CASSPTGNTQYF.

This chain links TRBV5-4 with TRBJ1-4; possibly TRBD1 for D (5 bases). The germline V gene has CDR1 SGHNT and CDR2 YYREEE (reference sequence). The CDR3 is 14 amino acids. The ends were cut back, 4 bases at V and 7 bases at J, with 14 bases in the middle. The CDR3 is CASSQGGLGEKLFF. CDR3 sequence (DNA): TGTGCCAGCAGCCAGGGCGGACTAGGTGAAAAACTGTTTTTT.

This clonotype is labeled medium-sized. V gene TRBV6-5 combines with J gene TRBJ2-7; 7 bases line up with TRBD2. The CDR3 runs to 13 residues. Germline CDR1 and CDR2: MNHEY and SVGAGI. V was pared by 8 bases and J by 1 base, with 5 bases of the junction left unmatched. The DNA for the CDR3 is TGTGCCAGCTGGGGGGGGGTATCCTACGAGCAGTACTTC. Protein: CASWGGVSYEQYF.

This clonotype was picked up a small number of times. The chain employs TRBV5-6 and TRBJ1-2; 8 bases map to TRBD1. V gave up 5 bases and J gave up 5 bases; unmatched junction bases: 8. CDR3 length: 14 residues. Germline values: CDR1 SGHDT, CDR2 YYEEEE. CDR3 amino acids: CASRFGTGDYGYTF. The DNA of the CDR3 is TGTGCCAGCAGGTTCGGGACAGGCGATTATGGCTACACCTTC. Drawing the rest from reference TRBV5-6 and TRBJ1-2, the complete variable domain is DAGVTQSPTHLIKTRGQQVTLRCSPKSGHDTVSWYQQALGQGPQFIFQYYEEEERQRGNFPDRFSGHQFPNYSSELNVNALLLGDSALYLCASRFGTGDYGYTFGSGTRLTVV.

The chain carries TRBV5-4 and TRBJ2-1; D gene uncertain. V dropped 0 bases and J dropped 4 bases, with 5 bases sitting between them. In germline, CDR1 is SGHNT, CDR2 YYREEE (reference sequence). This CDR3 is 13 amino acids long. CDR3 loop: CASSLGLYNEQFF. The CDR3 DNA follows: TGTGCCAGCAGCTTGGGCTTGTACAATGAGCAGTTCTTC.

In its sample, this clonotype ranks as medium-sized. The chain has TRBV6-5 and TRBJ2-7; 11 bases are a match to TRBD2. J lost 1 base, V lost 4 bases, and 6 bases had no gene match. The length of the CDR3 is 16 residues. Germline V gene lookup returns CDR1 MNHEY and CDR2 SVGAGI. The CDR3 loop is CASSSAGTSGSYEQYF. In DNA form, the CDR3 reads TGTGCCAGCAGTTCTGCCGGGACTAGCGGATCCTACGAGCAGTACTTC.